Shown below are 13 T cell receptor beta chains from a single sample sequenced in a study of blood T cells in healthy people across ages. Then a second PCR, running about 6 to 11 cycles, was carried out with a sample-barcoded 5' primer and a J-beta primer mix. TCRdb re-analysed the 5' RACE reads in MiXCR, keeping a single row per CDR3 protein. The sample contains some 1,800,000 distinct CDR3 sequences, around 40% of which appear only once. The sequencing sample was made of blood. The source is a human donor in good health.

On this clonotype itself: A read error may produce the germline difference seen at one junction end. The V and J genes are TRBV11-2 and TRBJ1-2; D is unclear. The CDR3 runs 12 residues. Germline CDR1 reads SGHAT; CDR2 reads FQNNGV. The CDR3 coding sequence is TGTGCCTGCAGCTTAGATCGCGCTCGCTACACCTTC. Protein sequence: CACSLDRARYTF.

This clonotype was recorded at least ten times. The V and J genes are TRBV10-3 and TRBJ1-2; no definite D call. Trimming stripped 2 bases from V and 6 bases from J, with 7 bases between. The germline CDR1 and CDR2 sequences are ENHRY and SYGVKD. The CDR3 runs 12 residues. The CDR3: CAISELGNGYTF. The CDR3 region has the DNA TGTGCCATCAGTGAGCTGGGTAATGGCTACACCTTC.

This sequence joins TRBV29-1 and TRBJ2-3; a possible D gene is TRBD1 (6 bases). The germline gives CDR1 SQVTM, CDR2 ANQGSEA. The V end lost 6 bases, the J end lost 4 bases, and 17 bases lay between the germline ends. This CDR3 comprises 14 residues. The CDR3 loop is CSVSQGGAPDTQYF. CDR3 nucleotides: TGCAGCGTCTCACAGGGTGGGGCCCCAGATACGCAGTATTTT.

The rearrangement uses TRBV4-3 and TRBJ2-4; possibly TRBD1 for D (6 bases). Trimming removed 0 bases from V and 7 bases from J, with 16 bases in between. Per the germline V gene, CDR1 is LGHNA and CDR2 is YSLEER. CDR3 length: 16 residues. This CDR3 reads CASSQDSQGTRNIQYF. CDR3 DNA sequence: TGCGCCAGCAGCCAAGATTCGCAGGGGACGAGGAACATTCAGTACTTC.

In DNA, the CDR3 is TGTGCCAGCAGCTTACACCCGACTGGACTAGCGGGGACCCTTACCTACGAGCAGTACTTC. Protein product: CASSLHPTGLAGTLTYEQYF. The rearrangement joins TRBV11-2 to TRBJ2-5, with TRBD2 matching over 12 bases. TRBJ2-7 explains the end of the DNA better; the J call may be wrong. Germline V gene sequence: CDR1 SGHAT, CDR2 FQNNGV. The CDR3 runs to 20 residues.

This clonotype has a count of ten or more. V is TRBV12-3 or TRBV12-4 and J is TRBJ1-2, with D unclear. The V end lost 6 bases, the J end lost 1 base, and 6 bases lay between the germline ends. The CDR3 runs to 12 residues. The CDR3 DNA reads as TGTGCCAGCAGCTTGGATAACTATGGCTACACCTTC. Amino acids: CASSLDNYGYTF.

The chain couples TRBV7-2 to TRBJ2-1; 8 nucleotides match TRBD2. Germline lookup yields CDR1 SGHTA and CDR2 FQGNSA. CDR3 length: 16 amino acids. The ends lost 1 base at V and 10 bases at J; junction bases unmatched: 12. DNA of the CDR3: TGTGCCAGCAGCTTAGAAGGTCTAGCGGGTGCAGTGGAGCAGTTCTTC. It yields the protein CASSLEGLAGAVEQFF.

A word on this clonotype: Mismatch with germline at one junction end may stem from a read error. The genes are TRBV6-4 and TRBJ2-3, with TRBD1 matching 7 bases. Per germline, CDR1 MRHNA and CDR2 SNTAGT. The CDR3 consists of 14 residues. The CDR3 DNA reads as TGTGCCGGCAGTAGGGGGCCGGACACAGATACGCAGTATTTT. Translated, it gives CAGSRGPDTDTQYF.

This chain joins TRBV25-1 and TRBJ1-6; TRBD1 is a possible D gene (6 bases). The germline gives CDR1 MGHDK, CDR2 SYGVNS. V was cut by 2 bases and J by 9 bases, with 11 bases left in between. The CDR3 is made up of 14 amino acids. CDR3 sequence reads: CASSEKAGVSPLHF. DNA for the CDR3: TGTGCCAGCAGTGAAAAGGCAGGGGTTTCACCCCTCCACTTT.

This clonotype was seen once. The chain uses TRBV30 and TRBJ2-7; no definite D call. V dropped 0 bases and J dropped 2 bases, with 11 bases sitting between them. The V gene's germline CDR1 is GTSNPN and CDR2 SVGIG (reference sequence). The CDR3 runs to 14 residues. The DNA of the CDR3 is TGTGCCTGGAGTGTAAAGGCGGCCCCCTACGAGCAGTACTTC. Amino acids: CAWSVKAAPYEQYF.

At least ten counts were recorded for this clonotype. This chain connects TRBV12-3 or TRBV12-4 to TRBJ1-2, with D perhaps TRBD1 (6 bases). This CDR3 has 13 amino acids. The V end lost 1 base, the J end lost 10 bases, and 13 bases lay between the germline ends. CDR3 bases: TGTGCCAGCAGTTTAGATTCAGGGGCACCCTACACCTTC. It codes for CASSLDSGAPYTF.

This clonotype was observed at least ten times. The CDR3: CSVEGTGVTDTQYF. In nucleotides, the CDR3 is TGCAGCGTTGAAGGGACAGGCGTTACAGATACGCAGTATTTT. The chain carries TRBV29-1 and TRBJ2-3; 7 nucleotides agree with TRBD1. V lost 1 base and J lost 3; bases outside the gene matches: 4. The CDR3 runs 14 residues. The germline CDR1 and CDR2 sequences are SQVTM and ANQGSEA.

The gene calls are TRBV7-2 and TRBJ2-2; the match to TRBD1 covers 7 bases. Germline CDR1 SGHTA, CDR2 FQGNSA. The trim removed 5 bases at V and 0 bases at J, leaving 6 bases unmatched. This CDR3 spans 16 amino acids. The CDR3 region is CASSRRGTANTGELFF. Written as DNA, the CDR3 is TGTGCCAGCAGCAGAAGGGGGACAGCGAACACCGGGGAGCTGTTTTTT.